A single sample is the source of the 12 T cell receptor beta chains below, sequenced in a study of blood T cell repertoires in COVID-19. Libraries were prepared by immunoSEQ multiplex PCR; TCRdb keeps only in-frame clonotypes and omits some of them. The sample has nearly 250,000 clones; more than 75% are singletons. Sequences were obtained from peripheral blood. All receptors derive from a woman aged 55-70 years who had recovered from COVID-19.

The chain joins TRBV18 to TRBJ1-1; TRBD1 aligns across 9 bases. V lost 2 bases to trimming and J lost 4 bases; unmatched junction nucleotides: 2. CDR3 length equals 14 residues. Germline-derived CDR1 and CDR2 are KGHSH and LQKENI. The CDR3 loop reads CASSPGTGSTEAFF. The CDR3 DNA follows: TGTGCCAGCTCACCAGGGACAGGGTCCACTGAAGCTTTCTTT.

This chain joins TRBV19 and TRBJ1-1; tentative D call: TRBD1 (6 bases). Germline V lookup: CDR1 LNHDA, CDR2 SQIVND (reference sequence). The CDR3 covers 14 residues. Between the trimmed V and J ends, which lost 5 bases and 4 bases, there was a span of 14 bases. The CDR3 sequence: CASSSRLGATEAFF. The CDR3 DNA reads TGTGCCAGTAGTTCCCGCCTGGGGGCCACTGAAGCTTTCTTT.

The rearrangement links TRBV9 to TRBJ2-3; possible D gene TRBD2, 5 bases. The CDR3 is 15 amino acids. Per germline, CDR1 SGDLS and CDR2 YYNGEE. The V end lost 6 bases, the J end lost 4 bases, and 18 bases lay between the germline ends. CDR3 bases: TGTGCCAGCACCCCAGTCGCGGCAGCGGCAGATACGCAGTATTTT. This sequence encodes CASTPVAAAADTQYF.

The rearrangement uses TRBV4-1 and TRBJ1-1; D may be TRBD1 (5 bases). The CDR3 sequence is 14 residues long. The germline V and J ends were trimmed by 4 bases and 3 bases, with 12 bases remaining between them. Germline V gene data show CDR1 as MGHRA and CDR2 as YSYEKL. CDR3 sequence: CASSPGLGYTEAFF. The DNA of the CDR3 is TGCGCCAGCAGCCCAGGGCTAGGGTACACTGAAGCTTTCTTT.

The chain combines TRBV19 with TRBJ2-3; D call uncertain. Trimming shortened V by 5 bases and J by 3 bases, and 6 bases separated the two germline ends. The CDR3 covers 12 residues. The germline V gene has CDR1 LNHDA and CDR2 SQIVND (reference sequence). Here the CDR3 reads CASSFSTDTQYF. The CDR3 nucleotides read TGTGCCAGTAGTTTTTCTACAGATACGCAGTATTTT.

This chain connects TRBV6-6 to TRBJ2-4, with 12 bases that match TRBD2. The germline gives CDR1 MNHNY, CDR2 SVGAGI (reference sequence). The J segment lost 1 base and the V segment lost 5 bases, leaving 12 bases of the junction unmatched. There are 19 residues in the CDR3. CDR3 in amino acids: CASSLTSGGLIRAKNIQYF. CDR3 DNA: TGTGCCAGCAGTCTTACTAGCGGGGGGCTGATAAGGGCCAAAAACATTCAGTACTTC.

J is TRBJ1-2 and V is TRBV19, with TRBD1 matching over 7 bases. The CDR3 has 13 residues. Germline CDR1 reads LNHDA; CDR2 reads SQIVND (reference sequence). J gave up 7 bases and V 3 bases, and 5 bases lay outside the gene matches. The CDR3 spells CASSMTGSVGYTF. The CDR3 nucleotides read TGTGCCAGTAGTATGACAGGGTCGGTTGGCTACACCTTC.

The chain carries TRBV23-1 and TRBJ1-1; D is undetermined. TRBV23-1 belongs to the ORF category, with a function that is uncertain. The length of the CDR3 is 17 residues. Trimming cost V 8 bases and J 1 base, with 23 bases left between them. The chain's CDR3 is CASRPLTIRDQNTEAFF. The DNA of the CDR3 is TGCGCCAGCCGTCCTCTTACGATCCGGGATCAGAACACTGAAGCTTTCTTT.

The rearrangement joins TRBV7-9 to TRBJ1-4; 7 nucleotides line up with TRBD1. Germline trimming cut 1 base from V and 6 bases from J; bases unmatched to any gene: 2. Germline V gives CDR1 SEHNR, CDR2 FQNEAQ (reference sequence). The CDR3 loop spans 14 amino acids. The CDR3 is CASSLGDSYEKLFF. In nucleotides, the CDR3 is TGTGCCAGCAGCTTAGGGGACAGTTATGAAAAACTGTTTTTT.

As for this clone: One end of the junction does not line up with germline, which may come from a read error. The chain has TRBV7-7 and TRBJ2-1, with 10 bases identical to TRBD2. This CDR3 is 15 amino acids long. Germline V gene lookup returns CDR1 SSHAT and CDR2 FNYEAQ (reference sequence). The CDR3 region has the DNA TGTGCTAGCAGTGTAGCGGGGGGATTGGGCAATGAGCAGTTCTTC. Protein sequence: CASSVAGGLGNEQFF.

In this sample, this clone turned up once. The V gene is TRBV5-1, the J gene TRBJ2-7; possible D gene TRBD1, 6 bases. Germline V gives CDR1 SGHRS, CDR2 YFSETQ. V dropped 5 bases and J dropped 6 bases, with 12 bases sitting between them. The CDR3 is made up of 12 amino acids. For the CDR3, the DNA is TGCGCCAGCAGACGGTCAGGGGTCGAGCAGTACTTC. The encoded protein is CASRRSGVEQYF.

V gene TRBV2 combines with J gene TRBJ2-3; 7 bases match TRBD2. The germline V gene has CDR1 SNHLY and CDR2 FYNNEI. Trimming at V came to 6 bases and at J to 4 bases, leaving 7 bases not matched to a gene. This CDR3 comprises 14 residues. The CDR3 region has the DNA TGTGCCAGCAGGAAAGGGAGGGCCCCAGATACGCAGTATTTT. As protein: CASRKGRAPDTQYF.